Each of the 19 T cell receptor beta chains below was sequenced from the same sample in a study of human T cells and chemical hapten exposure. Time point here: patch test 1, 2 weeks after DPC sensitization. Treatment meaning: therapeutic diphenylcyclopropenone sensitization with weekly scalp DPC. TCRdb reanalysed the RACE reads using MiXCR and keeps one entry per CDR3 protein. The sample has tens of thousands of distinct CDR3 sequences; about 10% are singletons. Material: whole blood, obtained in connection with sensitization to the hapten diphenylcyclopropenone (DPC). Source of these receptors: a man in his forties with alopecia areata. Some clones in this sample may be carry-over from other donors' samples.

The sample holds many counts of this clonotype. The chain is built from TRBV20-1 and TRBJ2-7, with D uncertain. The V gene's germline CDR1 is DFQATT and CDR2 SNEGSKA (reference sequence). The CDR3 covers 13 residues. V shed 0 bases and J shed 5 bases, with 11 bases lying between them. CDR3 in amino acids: CSARDVSRDEQYF. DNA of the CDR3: TGCAGTGCTAGAGATGTCAGTAGAGACGAGCAGTACTTC.

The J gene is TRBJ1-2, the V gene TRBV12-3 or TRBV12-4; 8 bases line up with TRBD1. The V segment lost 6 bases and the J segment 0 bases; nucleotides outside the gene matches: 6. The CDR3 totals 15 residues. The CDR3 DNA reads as TGTGCCAGCAGCCGGGACAGGTTTCCTAACTATGGCTACACCTTC. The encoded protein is CASSRDRFPNYGYTF.

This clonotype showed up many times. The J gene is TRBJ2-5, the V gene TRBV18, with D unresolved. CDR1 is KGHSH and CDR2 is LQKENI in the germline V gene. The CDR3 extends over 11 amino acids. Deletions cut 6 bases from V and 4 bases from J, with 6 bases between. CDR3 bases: TGTGCCAGCTCGCCCGGAGAGACCCAGTACTTC. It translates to CASSPGETQYF.

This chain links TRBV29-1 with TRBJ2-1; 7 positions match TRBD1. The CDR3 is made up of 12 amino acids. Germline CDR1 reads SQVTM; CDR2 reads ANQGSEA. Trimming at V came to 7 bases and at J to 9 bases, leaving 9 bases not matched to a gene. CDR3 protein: CSGRQGGTEQFF. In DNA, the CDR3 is TGCAGCGGTAGACAGGGCGGCACTGAGCAGTTCTTC.

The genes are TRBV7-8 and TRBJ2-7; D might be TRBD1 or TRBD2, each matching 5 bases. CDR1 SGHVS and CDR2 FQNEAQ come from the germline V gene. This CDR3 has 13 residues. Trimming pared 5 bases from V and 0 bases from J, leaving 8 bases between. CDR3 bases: TGTGCCAGCAGCACGAGGGGCTCCTACGAGCAGTACGTC. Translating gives CASSTRGSYEQYV.

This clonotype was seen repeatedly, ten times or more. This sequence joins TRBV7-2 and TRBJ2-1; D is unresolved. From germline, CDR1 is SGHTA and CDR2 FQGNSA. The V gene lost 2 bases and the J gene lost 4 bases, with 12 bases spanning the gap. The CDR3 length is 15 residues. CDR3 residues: CASSLTFDNYNEQFF. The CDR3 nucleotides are TGTGCCAGCAGCTTAACGTTTGACAATTACAATGAGCAGTTCTTC.

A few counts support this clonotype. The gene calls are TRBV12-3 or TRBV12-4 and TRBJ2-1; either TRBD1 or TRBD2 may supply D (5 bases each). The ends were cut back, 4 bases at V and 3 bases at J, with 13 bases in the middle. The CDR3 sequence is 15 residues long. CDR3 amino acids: CASSSRGEYYNEQFF. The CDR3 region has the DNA TGTGCCAGCAGTTCTAGGGGAGAGTACTACAATGAGCAGTTCTTC.

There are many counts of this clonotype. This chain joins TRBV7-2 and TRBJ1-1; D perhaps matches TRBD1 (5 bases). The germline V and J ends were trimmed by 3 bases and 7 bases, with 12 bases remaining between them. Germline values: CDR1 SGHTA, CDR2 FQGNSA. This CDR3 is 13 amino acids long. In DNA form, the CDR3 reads TGTGCCAGCAGCTTTAACAGGCGCCTTGAAGCTTTCTTT. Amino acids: CASSFNRRLEAFF.

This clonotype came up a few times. In DNA form, the CDR3 reads TGTGCCAGCAGCCAAGCATTCCGGAGCCCTTATACATATTACGAGCAGTACGTC. Protein: CASSQAFRSPYTYYEQYV. V usage is TRBV3-2 and J usage is TRBJ2-7; the tabulated D call, TRBD2, remains unverified against the DNA. TRBV3-2 is reported as a pseudogene. This CDR3 has 18 amino acids.

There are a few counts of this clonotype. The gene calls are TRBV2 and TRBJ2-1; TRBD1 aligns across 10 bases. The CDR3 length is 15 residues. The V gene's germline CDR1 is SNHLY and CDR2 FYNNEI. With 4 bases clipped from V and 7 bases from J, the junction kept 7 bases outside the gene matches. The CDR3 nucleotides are TGTGCCAGCAGTGTATCCGGGACAGGGGTGAATGAGCAGTTCTTC. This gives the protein CASSVSGTGVNEQFF.

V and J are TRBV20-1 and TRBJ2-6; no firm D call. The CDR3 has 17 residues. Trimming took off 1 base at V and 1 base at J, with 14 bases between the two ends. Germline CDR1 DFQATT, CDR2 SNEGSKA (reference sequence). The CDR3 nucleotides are TGCAGTGCTAGAGGCTCCGGGCATGGATCTGGGGCCAACGTCCTGACTTTC. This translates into CSARGSGHGSGANVLTF.

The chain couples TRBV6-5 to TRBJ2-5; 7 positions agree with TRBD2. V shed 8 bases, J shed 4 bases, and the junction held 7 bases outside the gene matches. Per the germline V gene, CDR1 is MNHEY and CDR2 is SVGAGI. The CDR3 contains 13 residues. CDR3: CASRKAGVETQYF. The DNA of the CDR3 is TGTGCCAGCCGCAAGGCGGGGGTAGAGACCCAGTACTTC.

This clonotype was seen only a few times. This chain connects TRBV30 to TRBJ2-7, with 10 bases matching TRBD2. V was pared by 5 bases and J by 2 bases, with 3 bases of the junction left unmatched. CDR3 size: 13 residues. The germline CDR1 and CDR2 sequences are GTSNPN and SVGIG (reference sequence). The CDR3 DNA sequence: TGTGCCTGGGTCCTAGCGGGAGCCTACGAGCAGTACTTC. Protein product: CAWVLAGAYEQYF.

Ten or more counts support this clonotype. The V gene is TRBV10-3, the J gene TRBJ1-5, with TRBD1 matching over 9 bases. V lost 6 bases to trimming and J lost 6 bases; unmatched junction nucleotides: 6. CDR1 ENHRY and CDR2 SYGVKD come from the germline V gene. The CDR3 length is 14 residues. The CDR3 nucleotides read TGTGCCATCAGCGCGGACAGGGGAGCTCAGCCCCAGCATTTT. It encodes CAISADRGAQPQHF.

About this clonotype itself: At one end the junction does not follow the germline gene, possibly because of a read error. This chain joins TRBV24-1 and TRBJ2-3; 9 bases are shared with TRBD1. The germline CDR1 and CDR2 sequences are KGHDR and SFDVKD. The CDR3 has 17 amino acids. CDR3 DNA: TGTGCCGTACAAGGGGGACAGGGTATCGGCCCTCCAGAAACGCAGTATTTT. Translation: CAVQGGQGIGPPETQYF.

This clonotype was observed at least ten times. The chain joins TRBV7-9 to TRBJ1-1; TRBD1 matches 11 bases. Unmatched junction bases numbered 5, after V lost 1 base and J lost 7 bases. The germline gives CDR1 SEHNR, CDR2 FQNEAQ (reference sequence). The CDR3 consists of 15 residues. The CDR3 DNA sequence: TGTGCCAGCAGCTTAGTTGGACAGGGGGCAAGTGAAGCTTTCTTT. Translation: CASSLVGQGASEAFF.

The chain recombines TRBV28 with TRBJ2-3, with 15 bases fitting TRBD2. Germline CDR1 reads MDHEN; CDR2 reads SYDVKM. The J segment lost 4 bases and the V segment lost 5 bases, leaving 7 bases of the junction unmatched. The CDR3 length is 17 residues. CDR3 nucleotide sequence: TGTGCCAGCAGTCTCAGGACTAGCGGGAGGGCCGCAGATACGCAGTATTTT. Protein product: CASSLRTSGRAADTQYF.

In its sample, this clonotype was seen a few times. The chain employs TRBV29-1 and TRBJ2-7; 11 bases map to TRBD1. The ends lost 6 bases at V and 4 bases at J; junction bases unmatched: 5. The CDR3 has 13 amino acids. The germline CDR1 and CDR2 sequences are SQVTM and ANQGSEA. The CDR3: CSVGRDRGYEQYF. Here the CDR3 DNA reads TGCAGCGTGGGAAGGGACAGGGGGTACGAGCAGTACTTC.

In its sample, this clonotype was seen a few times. The CDR3 nucleotides read TGCAGCGTTGGTTACGGACTTTCCTACAATGAGCAGTTCTTC. It yields the protein CSVGYGLSYNEQFF. This chain joins TRBV29-1 and TRBJ2-1; perhaps TRBD2 as D (5 bases). CDR3 length: 14 amino acids. CDR1 SQVTM and CDR2 ANQGSEA come from the germline V gene. The ends were cut back, 4 bases at V and 1 base at J, with 11 bases in the middle.